This passage covers 10 T cell receptor beta chains from one sample sequenced in a study of response to subunit inactivated influenza vaccine. TCRdb processed the RT-PCR reads anew with MiXCR; each CDR3 protein has one entry. The repertoire has hundreds of thousands of distinct CDR3 sequences, approximately 7.7% of them found once; the top ten carry under 15%. The input for sequencing was PBMCs from blood, taken around 25 months after vaccination. All receptors come from a man aged 45 to 75 who received an inactivated influenza vaccine.

Note on this clonotype: A junction boundary mismatches the germline segment, possibly from a read error. J is TRBJ1-6 and V is TRBV5-1, with 7 bases matching TRBD1. The CDR3 is 15 amino acids. Per germline, CDR1 SGHRS and CDR2 YFSETQ. The CDR3 nucleotides are TGCGCCAGCAGCGGACAGGCCCTTGGGAATTCACCCCTCTACTTT. It translates to CASSGQALGNSPLYF.

This CDR3 reads CASSLTGLAGHNEQFF. In DNA, the CDR3 is TGTGCCAGCAGCTTGACGGGACTAGCGGGACACAATGAGCAGTTCTTC. The chain recombines TRBV9 with TRBJ2-1; 13 nucleotides line up with TRBD2. CDR3 size: 16 residues. Trimming at V came to 4 bases and at J to 5 bases, leaving 6 bases not matched to a gene. Germline CDR1 reads SGDLS; CDR2 reads YYNGEE.

This clonotype was observed a few times. The CDR3 DNA sequence: TGTGCCAGCAGCCACCTAATCACAGGGGGCTTTGGGTACGAGCAGTACTTC. It yields the protein CASSHLITGGFGYEQYF. V is TRBV27 and J is TRBJ2-7; 9 positions agree with TRBD1. CDR1 is MNHEY, CDR2 SMNVEV, per germline (reference sequence). The V gene end was trimmed by 6 bases and the J gene end by 4 bases; junction bases not matched to a gene: 16. The CDR3 has 17 residues.

This clonotype has at least ten counts. The J gene is TRBJ2-3, the V gene TRBV3-1; 8 bases are shared with TRBD2. The CDR3 contains 13 residues. Germline CDR1 reads LGHDT; CDR2 reads YNNKEL (reference sequence). V gave up 10 bases and J gave up 5 bases; unmatched junction bases: 8. CDR3 DNA sequence: TGTGCCACCCGGGGGGGTAGACTAGATACGCAGTATTTT. Encoded protein: CATRGGRLDTQYF.

This clonotype was picked up many times. The rearrangement joins TRBV5-1 to TRBJ2-1; D remains ambiguous. V was trimmed by 4 bases and J by 0 bases, leaving 8 bases between them. The CDR3 loop spans 14 amino acids. CDR1 and CDR2 from the germline V gene are SGHRS and YFSETQ. The CDR3 loop reads CASSADSSYNEQFF. The CDR3 DNA is TGCGCCAGCAGCGCCGATAGCTCCTACAATGAGCAGTTCTTC.

This clonotype was counted a few times. The rearrangement joins TRBV6-5 to TRBJ2-7, with unresolved D. Trimming pared 2 bases from V and 3 bases from J, leaving 14 bases between. Germline values: CDR1 MNHEY, CDR2 SVGAGI. The CDR3 is 15 residues long. The CDR3 nucleotides read TGTGCCAGCAGTTACCGACCCGCTAGGGACTACGAGCAGTACTTC. Translating it yields CASSYRPARDYEQYF.

The chain links TRBV3-1 to TRBJ1-2; the match to TRBD1 covers 7 bases. CDR1 and CDR2 from the germline V gene are LGHDT and YNNKEL (reference sequence). The CDR3 contains 14 residues. With V trimmed by 8 bases and J by 8 bases, 14 bases remained unmatched. CDR3 coding DNA: TGTGCCAGCGAACCTGAGACAGGGTCTGGGGGCTACACCTTC. Protein sequence: CASEPETGSGGYTF.

This clonotype was recorded at least ten times. V usage is TRBV4-3 and J usage is TRBJ2-2, with a weak D call TRBD1 (6 bases). Trimming shortened V by 1 base and J by 3 bases, and 12 bases separated the two germline ends. The CDR3 loop spans 16 amino acids. Germline CDR1 reads LGHNA; CDR2 reads YSLEER. CDR3 in DNA: TGCGCCAGCAGCCAAGCGTGGGGACATTACACCGGGGAGCTGTTTTTT. Protein: CASSQAWGHYTGELFF.

The table lists this clonotype with many counts. V is TRBV20-1 and J is TRBJ1-4; 10 nucleotides line up with TRBD1. The germline CDR1 and CDR2 sequences are DFQATT and SNEGSKA (reference sequence). V lost 0 bases and J lost 5; bases outside the gene matches: 3. The CDR3 covers 15 residues. Here the CDR3 reads CSAREGQGINEKLFF. The CDR3 region has the DNA TGCAGTGCTAGAGAGGGACAGGGGATAAATGAAAAACTGTTTTTT.

This chain links TRBV12-3 or TRBV12-4 with TRBJ1-1; 7 bases map to TRBD1. With V trimmed by 1 base and J by 5 bases, 4 bases remained unmatched. This CDR3 comprises 14 residues. The CDR3 loop reads CASSLGDRRTEAFF. The DNA for the CDR3 is TGTGCCAGCAGTTTAGGGGACAGACGTACTGAAGCTTTCTTT.